The clone carrying this T cell receptor (beta chain) was observed a single time. Germline-derived CDR1 and CDR2 are LGHNA and YNFKEQ. The CDR3 extends over 17 amino acids. This sample is drawn from a study of sequential checkpoint blockade in melanoma. TCRdb keeps only in-frame clones here, not all; method: immunoSEQ multiplex PCR. Counted here are some 13,000 clones, around 72% occurring once; the ten biggest clones make up around 32%. Treatment in this sample: randomized to nivolumab then ipilimumab (arm A) or the reverse (arm B). Patients had received no earlier DNA-damaging chemotherapy. Material: CD8+ T cells sorted from blood (inferred from file names), obtained from a patient given nivolumab and ipilimumab in sequence. The sequence was obtained from a human donor with melanoma. This chain connects TRBV4-2 to TRBJ2-5; possibly TRBD1 for D (6 bases). The end of the DNA is better explained by TRBJ2-7, so the J call may be wrong. Here the CDR3 DNA reads TGTGCCAGCAGCCAAGAAATTACAGGGTCTAGCTCCTACGAGCAGTACTTC. Translating it yields CASSQEITGSSSYEQYF.